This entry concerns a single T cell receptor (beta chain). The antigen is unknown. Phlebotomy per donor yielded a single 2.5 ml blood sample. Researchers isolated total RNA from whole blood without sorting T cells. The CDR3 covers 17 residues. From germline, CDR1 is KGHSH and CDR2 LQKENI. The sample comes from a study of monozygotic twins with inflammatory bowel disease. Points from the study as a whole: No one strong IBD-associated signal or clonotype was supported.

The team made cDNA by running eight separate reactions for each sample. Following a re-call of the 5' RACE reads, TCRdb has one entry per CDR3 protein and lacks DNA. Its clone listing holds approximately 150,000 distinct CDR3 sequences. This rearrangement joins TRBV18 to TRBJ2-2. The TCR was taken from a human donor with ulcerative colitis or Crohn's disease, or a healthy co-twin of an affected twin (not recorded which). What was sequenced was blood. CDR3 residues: CASSPRHTGANTGELFF. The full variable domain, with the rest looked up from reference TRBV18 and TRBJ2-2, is NAGVMQNPRHLVRRRGQEARLRCSPMKGHSHVYWYRQLPEEGLKFMVYLQKENIIDESGMPKERFSAEFPKEGPSILRIQQVVRGDSAAYFCASSPRHTGANTGELFFGEGSRLTVL.